These 2 T cell receptor beta chains were sequenced from one sample in a study of T cell clonality in common variable immunodeficiency. Sequenced by immunoSEQ multiplex PCR; TCRdb stores in-frame clones only, minus some. This sample shows roughly 57,000 clones and no singletons; about 0.9% rests with the ten largest. Sample: peripheral blood mononuclear cells. The receptor set was obtained from a person aged 18 to 75 in good health.

This clone appeared many times. The CDR3 goes on 3 residues after the read ends, and that part is filled in from the germline J gene. The rearrangement links TRBV30 to TRBJ2-3, with a tentative D call TRBD2 (6 bases). Trimming stripped 7 bases from V and 3 bases from J, with 17 bases between. The CDR3 extends over 14 amino acids. Per the germline V gene, CDR1 is GTSNPN and CDR2 is SVGIG (reference sequence). The CDR3 sequence is CAFDGGRVTDTQYF. The DNA read from the CDR3 is TGTGCCTTCGACGGGGGTCGGGTGACAGATACG. Complete variable domain (other parts from reference TRBV30 and TRBJ2-3): SQTIHQWPATLVQPVGSPLSLECTVEGTSNPNLYWYRQAAGRGLQLLFYSVGIGQISSEVPQNLSASRPQDRQFILSSKKLLLSDSGFYLCAFDGGRVTDTQYFGPGTRLTVL.

This clone was counted at least ten times. The CDR3 end lies 3 residues beyond the end of the read and is filled in from the germline J gene. V is TRBV19 and J is TRBJ1-1; a possible D gene is TRBD1 (6 bases). Germline-derived CDR1 and CDR2 are LNHDA and SQIVND (reference sequence). The V end lost 5 bases, the J end lost 4 bases, and 11 bases lay between the germline ends. This CDR3 contains 13 residues. The CDR3 DNA, read in part, is TGTGCCAGTAGTCTTCCGGACAGCACTGAA. This encodes CASSLPDSTE. The entire CDR3 is CASSLPDSTEAFF. Variable domain in full (rest from reference TRBV19 and TRBJ1-1): DGGITQSPKYLFRKEGQNVTLSCEQNLNHDAMYWYRQDPGQGLRLIYYSQIVNDFQKGDIAEGYSVSREKKESFPLTVTSAQKNPTAFYLCASSLPDSTEAFFGQGTRLTVV.